The source of this TCR beta chain is a study of control samples from healthy donors and cancer patients. The repertoire was sequenced with immunoSEQ multiplex PCR; TCRdb's copy has only in-frame clones and lacks some. The table shows about 120,000 clones, with approximately 89% occurring only once. The CDR3 is 17 amino acids. The trim removed 3 bases at V and 5 bases at J, leaving 13 bases unmatched. Per the germline V gene, CDR1 is MNHEY and CDR2 is SMNVEV (reference sequence). The V and J genes are TRBV27 and TRBJ1-1; 9 positions match TRBD1. Sequencing input: blood. The sequence derives from a middle-aged man in good health. For the CDR3, the DNA is TGTGCCAGCAGTTTTCCCCCACCGGGACAGGGTTTGACTGAAGCTTTCTTT. Its translation: CASSFPPPGQGLTEAFF.